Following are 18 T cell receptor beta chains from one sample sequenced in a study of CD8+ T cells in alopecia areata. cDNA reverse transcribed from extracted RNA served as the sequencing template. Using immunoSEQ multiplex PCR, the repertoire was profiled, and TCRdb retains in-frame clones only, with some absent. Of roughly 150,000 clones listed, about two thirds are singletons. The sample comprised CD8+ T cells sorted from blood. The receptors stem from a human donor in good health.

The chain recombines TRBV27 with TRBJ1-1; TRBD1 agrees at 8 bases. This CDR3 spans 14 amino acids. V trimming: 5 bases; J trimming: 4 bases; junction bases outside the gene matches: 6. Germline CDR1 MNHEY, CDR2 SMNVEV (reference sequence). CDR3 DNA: TGTGCCAGCAGTCCAGGGGGCAAGAGCACTGAAGCTTTCTTT. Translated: CASSPGGKSTEAFF.

The CDR3 loop is CASSQGEEASYEQYF. DNA for the CDR3: TGTGCCAGCAGCCAAGGAGAAGAGGCCTCCTACGAGCAGTACTTC. This chain links TRBV7-9 with TRBJ2-7; D gene ambiguous. This CDR3 region has 15 residues. Per germline, CDR1 SEHNR and CDR2 FQNEAQ (reference sequence). The ends were cut back, 5 bases at V and 0 bases at J, with 14 bases in the middle.

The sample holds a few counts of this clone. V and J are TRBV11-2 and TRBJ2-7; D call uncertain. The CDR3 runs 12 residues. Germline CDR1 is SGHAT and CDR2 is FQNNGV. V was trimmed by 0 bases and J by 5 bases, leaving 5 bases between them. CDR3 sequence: CASSLEFHEQYF. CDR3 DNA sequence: TGTGCCAGCAGCTTAGAATTCCACGAGCAGTACTTC.

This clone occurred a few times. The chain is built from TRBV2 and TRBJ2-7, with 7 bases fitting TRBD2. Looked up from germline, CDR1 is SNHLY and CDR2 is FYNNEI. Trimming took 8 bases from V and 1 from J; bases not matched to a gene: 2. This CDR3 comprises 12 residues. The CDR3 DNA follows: TGTGCCAGCCATAGCGGGTCCTACGAGCAGTACTTC. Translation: CASHSGSYEQYF.

The CDR3 sequence: CASSLGSNTGELFF. As DNA, the CDR3 is TGTGCCAGCAGCTTGGGCTCGAACACCGGGGAGCTGTTTTTT. V is TRBV5-6 and J is TRBJ2-2; D is unresolved. The CDR3 runs 14 residues. V shed 0 bases and J shed 0 bases, with 3 bases lying between them. The germline V gene encodes CDR1 SGHDT and CDR2 YYEEEE.

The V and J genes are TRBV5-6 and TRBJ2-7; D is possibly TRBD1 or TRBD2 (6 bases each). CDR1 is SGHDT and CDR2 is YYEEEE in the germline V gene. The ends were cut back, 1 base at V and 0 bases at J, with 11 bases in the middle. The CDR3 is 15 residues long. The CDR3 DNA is TGTGCCAGCAGCTTGTCTCCGGGGGCCTCCTACGAGCAGTACTTC. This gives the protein CASSLSPGASYEQYF.

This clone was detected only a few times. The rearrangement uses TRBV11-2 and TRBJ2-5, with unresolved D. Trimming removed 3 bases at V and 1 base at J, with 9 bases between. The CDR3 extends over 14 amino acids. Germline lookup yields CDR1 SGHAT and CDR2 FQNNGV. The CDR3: CASSLNLGQETQYF. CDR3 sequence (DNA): TGTGCCAGCAGCTTGAACCTAGGCCAAGAGACCCAGTACTTC.

CDR3 sequence (DNA): TGCAGCGCCGGACTAGCGGGAGGGCCTTACAATGAGCAGTTCTTC. Translating it yields CSAGLAGGPYNEQFF. The chain has TRBV29-1 and TRBJ2-1; 15 positions match TRBD2. V shed 7 bases and J 4 bases; nucleotides not matched to a gene: 5. The CDR3 is made up of 15 amino acids. The germline V gene has CDR1 SQVTM and CDR2 ANQGSEA.

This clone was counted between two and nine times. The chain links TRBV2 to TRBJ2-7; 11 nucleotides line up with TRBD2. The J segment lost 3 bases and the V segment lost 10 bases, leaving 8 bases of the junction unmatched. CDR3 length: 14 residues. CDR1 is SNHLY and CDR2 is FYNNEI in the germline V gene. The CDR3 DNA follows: TGTGCCACCAAGACTAGCGGGATCTACTACGAGCAGTACTTC. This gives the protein CATKTSGIYYEQYF. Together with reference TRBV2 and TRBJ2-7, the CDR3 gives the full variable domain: EPEVTQTPSHQVTQMGQEVILRCVPISNHLYFYWYRQILGQKVEFLVSFYNNEISEKSEIFDDQFSVERPDGSNFTLKIRSTKLEDSAMYFCATKTSGIYYEQYFGPGTRLTVT.

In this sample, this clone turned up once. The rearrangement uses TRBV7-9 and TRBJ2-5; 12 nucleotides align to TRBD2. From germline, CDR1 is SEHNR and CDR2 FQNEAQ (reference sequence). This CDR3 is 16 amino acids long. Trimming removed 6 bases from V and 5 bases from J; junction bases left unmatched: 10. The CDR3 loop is CASSPPLAGGWETQYF. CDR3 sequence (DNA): TGTGCCAGCAGTCCACCACTAGCGGGAGGCTGGGAGACCCAGTACTTC.

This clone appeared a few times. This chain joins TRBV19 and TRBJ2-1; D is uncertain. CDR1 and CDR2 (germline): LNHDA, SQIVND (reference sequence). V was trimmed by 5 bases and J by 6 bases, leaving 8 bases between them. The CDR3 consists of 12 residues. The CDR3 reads CASSAPVNEQFF. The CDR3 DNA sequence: TGTGCCAGTAGTGCCCCCGTCAATGAGCAGTTCTTC.

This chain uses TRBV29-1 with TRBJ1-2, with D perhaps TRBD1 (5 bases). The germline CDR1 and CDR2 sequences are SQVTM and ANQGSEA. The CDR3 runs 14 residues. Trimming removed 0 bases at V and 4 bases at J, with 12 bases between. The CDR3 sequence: CSVEDRGMGYGYTF. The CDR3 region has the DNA TGCAGCGTTGAAGATCGGGGGATGGGCTATGGCTACACCTTC.

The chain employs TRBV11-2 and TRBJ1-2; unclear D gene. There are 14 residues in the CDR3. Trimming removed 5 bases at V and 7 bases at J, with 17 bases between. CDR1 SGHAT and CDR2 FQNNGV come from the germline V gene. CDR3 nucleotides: TGTGCCAGCAGCGCCCTAGCGGCTGCAGGTGGCTACACCTTC. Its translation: CASSALAAAGGYTF.

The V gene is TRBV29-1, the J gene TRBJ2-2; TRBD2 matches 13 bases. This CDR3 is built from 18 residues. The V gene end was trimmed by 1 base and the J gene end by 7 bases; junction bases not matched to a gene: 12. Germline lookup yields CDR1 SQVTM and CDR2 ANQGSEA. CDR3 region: CSVEVSGTSGTLRGELFF. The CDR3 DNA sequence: TGCAGCGTTGAAGTCTCCGGGACTAGCGGGACGTTGCGCGGGGAGCTGTTTTTT.

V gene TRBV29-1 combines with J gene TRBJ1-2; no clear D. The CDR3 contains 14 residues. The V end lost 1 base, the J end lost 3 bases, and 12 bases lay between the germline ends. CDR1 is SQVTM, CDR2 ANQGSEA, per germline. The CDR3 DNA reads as TGCAGCGTTGAAGTTTCCAGCCCTTACTATGGCTACACCTTC. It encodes CSVEVSSPYYGYTF.

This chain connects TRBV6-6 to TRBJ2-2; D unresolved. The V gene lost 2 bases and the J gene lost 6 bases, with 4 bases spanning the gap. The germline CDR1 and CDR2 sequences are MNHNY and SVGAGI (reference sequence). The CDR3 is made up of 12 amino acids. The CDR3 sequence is CASSYTPGELFF. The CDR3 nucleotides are TGTGCCAGCAGTTACACTCCCGGGGAGCTGTTTTTT.

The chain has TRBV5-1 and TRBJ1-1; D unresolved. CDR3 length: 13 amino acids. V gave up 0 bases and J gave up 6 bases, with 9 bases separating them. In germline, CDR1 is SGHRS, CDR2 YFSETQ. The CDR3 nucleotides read TGCGCCAGCAGCTTGGCGCAAGGCCCTGAAGCTTTCTTT. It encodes CASSLAQGPEAFF.

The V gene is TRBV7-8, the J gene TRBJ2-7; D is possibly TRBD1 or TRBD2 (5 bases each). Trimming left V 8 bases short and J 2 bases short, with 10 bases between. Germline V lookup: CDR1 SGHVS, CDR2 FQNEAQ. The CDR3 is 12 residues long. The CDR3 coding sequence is TGTGCCAGCGGGGCGGGCACCTACGAGCAGTACTTC. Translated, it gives CASGAGTYEQYF.